This TCR beta chain was profiled in a study of blood T cell repertoires in COVID-19. Background on the study: PBMCs, B-cell-depleted T cells, or T cells were the source of the cDNA or gDNA that made up the material.

Trimming left V 2 bases short and J 0 bases short, with 14 bases between. The V gene's germline CDR1 is WNHNN and CDR2 SYGVQD (reference sequence). This CDR3 has 16 amino acids. Libraries were prepared by immunoSEQ multiplex PCR; TCRdb keeps only in-frame clonotypes and omits some of them. The repertoire holds 200,000 to 300,000 clones, with more than 70% as singletons. Sequencing was performed on peripheral blood. V and J are TRBV10-1 and TRBJ2-7; weak D call: TRBD2 (5 bases). The receptor was derived from a woman aged 25-40 years with COVID-19, enrolled during active disease. CDR3 residues: CASSERGQLSSYEQYF. In DNA form, the CDR3 reads TGCGCCAGCAGTGAGAGAGGGCAGCTTAGCTCCTACGAGCAGTACTTC.